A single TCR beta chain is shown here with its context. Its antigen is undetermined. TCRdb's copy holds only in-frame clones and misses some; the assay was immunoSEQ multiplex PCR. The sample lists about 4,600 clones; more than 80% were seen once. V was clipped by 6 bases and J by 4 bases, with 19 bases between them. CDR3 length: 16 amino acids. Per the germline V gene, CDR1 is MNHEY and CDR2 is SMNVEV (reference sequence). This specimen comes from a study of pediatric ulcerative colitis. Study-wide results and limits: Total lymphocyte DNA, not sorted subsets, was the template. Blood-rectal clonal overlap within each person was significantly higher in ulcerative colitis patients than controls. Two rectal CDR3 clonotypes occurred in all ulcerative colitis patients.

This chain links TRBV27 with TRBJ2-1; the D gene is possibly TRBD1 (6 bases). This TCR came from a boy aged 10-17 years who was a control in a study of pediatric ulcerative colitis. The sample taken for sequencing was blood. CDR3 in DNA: TGTGCCAGCAGCCCCTCATACAGGGAGAGGTACAATGAGCAGTTCTTC. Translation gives CASSPSYRERYNEQFF.